Following are 29 T cell receptor beta chains from one sample sequenced in a study of control samples from healthy donors and cancer patients. Clones were read by immunoSEQ multiplex PCR, and TCRdb kept only the in-frame ones, dropping some. Among over 60,000 clones listed, 80% to 90% were seen once. Sequencing was carried out using PBMCs. Receptors originate from a woman in her sixties or seventies with head and neck cancer.

V and J are TRBV5-1 and TRBJ1-1; no clear D. Trimming shortened V by 0 bases and J by 3 bases, and 3 bases separated the two germline ends. CDR3 size: 12 residues. From germline, CDR1 is SGHRS and CDR2 YFSETQ. For the CDR3, the DNA is TGCGCCAGCAGCTTGGTGGACACTGAAGCTTTCTTT. Protein sequence: CASSLVDTEAFF.

This clone was observed a handful of times. This chain uses TRBV7-6 with TRBJ2-3, with 12 positions matching TRBD2. The trim removed 2 bases at V and 2 bases at J, leaving 2 bases unmatched. Germline CDR1 and CDR2: SGHVS and FNYEAQ. The CDR3 has 16 amino acids. The CDR3: CASSLLAGGATDTQYF. The CDR3 DNA follows: TGTGCCAGCAGCTTACTAGCGGGAGGGGCCACAGATACGCAGTATTTT.

The CDR3 sequence is CASSPTNSGGQTQYF. The CDR3 bases are TGTGCCAGCTCACCGACAAACTCGGGTGGGCAGACCCAGTACTTC. The chain links TRBV18 to TRBJ2-5, with no clear D. Trimming left V 3 bases short and J 6 bases short, with 17 bases between. The CDR3 covers 15 residues. Germline-derived CDR1 and CDR2 are KGHSH and LQKENI.

This clone occurred a few times. V and J are TRBV28 and TRBJ1-1; the D is unclear. V was shortened by 1 base and J by 4 bases, with 4 bases between the two germline ends. The CDR3 is 12 residues long. Looked up from germline, CDR1 is MDHEN and CDR2 is SYDVKM. CDR3 residues: CASSLFGTEAFF. The CDR3 nucleotides are TGTGCCAGCAGTTTATTCGGCACTGAAGCTTTCTTT. Combining the CDR3 with reference TRBV28 and TRBJ1-1 gives the whole variable domain DVKVTQSSRYLVKRTGEKVFLECVQDMDHENMFWYRQDPGLGLRLIYFSYDVKMKEKGDIPEGYSVSREKKERFSLILESASTNQTSMYLCASSLFGTEAFFGQGTRLTVV.

CDR3 nucleotides: TGTGCCTGGAGTGTAGGGGACAGCCCTTACAATGAGCAGTTCTTC. This translates into CAWSVGDSPYNEQFF. V and J are TRBV30 and TRBJ2-1; 7 bases map to TRBD1. This CDR3 is 15 amino acids long. Trimming took 0 bases from V and 4 from J; bases not matched to a gene: 6. CDR1 is GTSNPN, CDR2 SVGIG, per germline (reference sequence).

This chain links TRBV11-2 with TRBJ2-7; 8 bases line up with TRBD1. The CDR3 consists of 15 residues. The V segment lost 5 bases and the J segment 3 bases; nucleotides outside the gene matches: 9. Germline CDR1 reads SGHAT; CDR2 reads FQNNGV. In nucleotides, the CDR3 is TGTGCCAGCAGCACCGGGACAGGTGTAGGCTACGAGCAGTACTTC. Translated, it gives CASSTGTGVGYEQYF.

The CDR3 sequence is CASSLTRTGFQETQYF. The DNA for the CDR3 is TGTGCCAGCAGCTTAACCCGGACAGGGTTCCAAGAGACCCAGTACTTC. This rearrangement joins TRBV7-8 to TRBJ2-5; 8 bases line up with TRBD1. The CDR3 length is 16 residues. V lost 2 bases, J lost 1 base, and 6 bases stayed unmatched. Germline loops: CDR1 SGHVS, CDR2 FQNEAQ.

The rearrangement links TRBV5-1 to TRBJ2-7, with D perhaps matching TRBD2 (6 bases). The germline CDR1 and CDR2 sequences are SGHRS and YFSETQ. The CDR3 extends over 14 amino acids. V was trimmed by 1 base and J by 2 bases, leaving 10 bases between them. In DNA form, the CDR3 reads TGCGCCAGCAGCTTGAGGAGCGGGCCCTACGAGCAGTACTTC. It encodes CASSLRSGPYEQYF.

Only a few counts were recorded for this clone. The V and J genes are TRBV9 and TRBJ1-3; TRBD1 matches 9 bases. The CDR3 is 16 residues long. V shed 3 bases and J 2 bases; nucleotides not matched to a gene: 6. CDR1 and CDR2 (germline): SGDLS, YYNGEE. The chain's CDR3 is CASSEGQGTAGNTIYF. Written as DNA, the CDR3 is TGTGCCAGCAGCGAAGGACAGGGGACTGCTGGAAACACCATATATTTT.

The V call is TRBV5-1, the J call TRBJ2-5; D not certain. The germline V gene encodes CDR1 SGHRS and CDR2 YFSETQ. The CDR3 is 14 residues long. Between the trimmed V and J ends, which lost 0 bases and 1 base, there was a span of 7 bases. CDR3 coding DNA: TGCGCCAGCAGCTTGGCGGACCCCCAAGAGACCCAGTACTTC. Its translation: CASSLADPQETQYF.

The chain has TRBV2 and TRBJ2-7; D remains unclear. CDR3 length: 13 residues. Germline V gives CDR1 SNHLY, CDR2 FYNNEI. The V end lost 8 bases, the J end lost 6 bases, and 17 bases lay between the germline ends. The CDR3 coding sequence is TGTGCCAGCCTACTACAAGGGTCCGCCGAGCAGTACTTC. Translating it yields CASLLQGSAEQYF.

The chain uses TRBV5-4 and TRBJ1-5; D is perhaps TRBD1 (5 bases). The CDR3 sequence is 15 residues long. Per germline, CDR1 SGHNT and CDR2 YYREEE (reference sequence). The germline V and J ends were trimmed by 0 bases and 4 bases, with 11 bases remaining between them. CDR3 protein: CASSLAGNENQPQHF. Written as DNA, the CDR3 is TGTGCCAGCAGCTTGGCAGGGAATGAAAATCAGCCCCAGCATTTT.

J is TRBJ2-4 and V is TRBV6-1, with D unresolved. V gave up 2 bases and J gave up 0 bases, with 14 bases separating them. The CDR3 length is 17 residues. Germline lookup yields CDR1 MNHNS and CDR2 SASEGT. The CDR3 reads CASSERLPDVAKNIQYF. The CDR3 nucleotides read TGTGCCAGCAGTGAACGGCTTCCAGACGTAGCCAAAAACATTCAGTACTTC.

This clone was found once. The chain uses TRBV10-3 and TRBJ1-6; D may be TRBD1 (6 bases). Germline values: CDR1 ENHRY, CDR2 SYGVKD. The CDR3 extends over 13 amino acids. Trimming pared 3 bases from V and 9 bases from J, leaving 9 bases between. This chain's CDR3 is CAISEQGGSPLHF. The CDR3 DNA reads TGTGCCATCAGTGAACAGGGCGGTTCACCCCTCCACTTT.

The chain joins TRBV3-1 (or the pseudogene TRBV3-2) to TRBJ1-3; the match to TRBD1 covers 7 bases. Looked up from germline, CDR1 is LGHDT and CDR2 is YNNKEL (reference sequence). Losses at the gene ends were 4 bases for V and 2 bases for J; bases not matched to a gene: 5. The CDR3 is 15 amino acids. The DNA for the CDR3 is TGTGCCAGCAGCCCAGGGGGGGAGGCTGGAAACACCATATATTTT. The encoded protein is CASSPGGEAGNTIYF.

The chain employs TRBV2 and TRBJ2-7, with D maybe TRBD2 (6 bases). Germline-derived CDR1 and CDR2 are SNHLY and FYNNEI. The CDR3 spans 14 residues. Deletions cut 8 bases from V and 9 bases from J, with 23 bases between. This CDR3 is CASGRDSGGLRQYF. The CDR3 bases are TGTGCCAGCGGCCGGGACTCTGGGGGGTTAAGGCAGTACTTC.

This rearrangement joins TRBV20-1 to TRBJ1-1; D is perhaps TRBD1 (5 bases). The CDR3 is 11 amino acids. Trimming left V 3 bases short and J 7 bases short, with 9 bases between. Looked up from germline, CDR1 is DFQATT and CDR2 is SNEGSKA (reference sequence). The CDR3 DNA reads as TGCAGTGCTAGCAGGGACTTTGAAGCTTTCTTT. This codes for CSASRDFEAFF.

The V gene is TRBV7-2, the J gene TRBJ1-1; tentatively, D is TRBD1 (5 bases). The CDR3 is 13 residues long. The germline gives CDR1 SGHTA, CDR2 FQGNSA. V was clipped by 8 bases and J by 1 base, with 11 bases between them. The CDR3 nucleotides read TGTGCCAGCGAAAGACAGCAGAACACTGAAGCTTTCTTT. This sequence encodes CASERQQNTEAFF. Full variable domain (rest looked up from reference TRBV7-2 and TRBJ1-1): GAGVSQSPSNKVTEKGKDVELRCDPISGHTALYWYRQSLGQGLEFLIYFQGNSAPDKSGLPSDRFSAERTGGSVSTLTIQRTQQEDSAVYLCASERQQNTEAFFGQGTRLTVV.

The sample holds one count of this clone. The V gene is TRBV5-6, the J gene TRBJ2-5; D may be TRBD1 (6 bases). Germline V gene sequence: CDR1 SGHDT, CDR2 YYEEEE. The CDR3 is 16 amino acids. V was cut by 0 bases and J by 5 bases, with 17 bases left in between. This CDR3 reads CASSLDYGQPGETQYF. Here the CDR3 DNA reads TGTGCCAGCAGCTTGGATTACGGACAGCCAGGGGAGACCCAGTACTTC.

V gene TRBV9 combines with J gene TRBJ2-1, with D possibly TRBD2 on 5 matching bases. The CDR3 covers 17 residues. Trimming shortened V by 1 base and J by 5 bases, and 19 bases separated the two germline ends. CDR1 and CDR2 (germline): SGDLS, YYNGEE. The CDR3 region has the DNA TGTGCCAGCAGCGTACTTCAAGGGAGCTCGAGGGACAATGAGCAGTTCTTC. Its translation: CASSVLQGSSRDNEQFF. Combining the CDR3 with reference TRBV9 and TRBJ2-1 gives the whole variable domain DSGVTQTPKHLITATGQRVTLRCSPRSGDLSVYWYQQSLDQGLQFLIQYYNGEERAKGNILERFSAQQFPDLHSELNLSSLELGDSALYFCASSVLQGSSRDNEQFFGPGTRLTVL.

The V and J genes are TRBV19 and TRBJ2-7, with D possibly being TRBD2 (6 bases). The CDR3 loop spans 15 amino acids. V dropped 2 bases and J dropped 2 bases, with 13 bases sitting between them. Germline V gives CDR1 LNHDA, CDR2 SQIVND (reference sequence). The CDR3 spells CASSIRGSGTYEQYF. As DNA, the CDR3 is TGTGCCAGTAGTATAAGAGGTAGCGGCACCTACGAGCAGTACTTC.

The gene calls are TRBV6-4 and TRBJ1-2; a possible D gene is TRBD1 (6 bases). V lost 6 bases to trimming and J lost 7 bases, with 18 bases between them. Germline CDR1 is MRHNA and CDR2 is SNTAGT. The CDR3 loop spans 14 amino acids. The CDR3 nucleotides read TGTGCCAGCAGCCCAGGGGACATGGGTCTTGGCTACACCTTC. Translation gives CASSPGDMGLGYTF.

To note about this clone: Relative to the germline gene, one junction end is altered; a read error may explain this. The rearrangement joins TRBV10-3 to TRBJ2-7, with unresolved D. CDR1 is ENHRY and CDR2 is SYGVKD in the germline V gene. The CDR3 extends over 11 amino acids. The CDR3 here is CATSIATEQYF. DNA of the CDR3: TGTGCCACCAGTATCGCGACCGAGCAGTACTTC.

This sequence joins TRBV19 and TRBJ1-2; 8 nucleotides align to TRBD1. Germline CDR1 and CDR2: LNHDA and SQIVND (reference sequence). This CDR3 is built from 13 residues. With V trimmed by 8 bases and J by 2 bases, 4 bases remained unmatched. The CDR3 sequence: CASSRTGNYGYTF. Here the CDR3 DNA reads TGTGCCAGTTCACGGACAGGGAACTATGGCTACACCTTC.

The chain carries TRBV15 and TRBJ2-7; 8 bases align to TRBD1. This CDR3 has 22 residues. The trim removed 0 bases at V and 5 bases at J, leaving 27 bases unmatched. Germline CDR1 reads LNHNV; CDR2 reads YYDKDF (reference sequence). CDR3 DNA: TGTGCCACCAGCAGAGATCCTTTAGGCGGGGTATCGTTGGACAGGGTTCGGGACGAGCAGTACTTC. Its protein product is CATSRDPLGGVSLDRVRDEQYF. Drawing the rest from reference TRBV15 and TRBJ2-7, the complete variable domain is DAMVIQNPRYQVTQFGKPVTLSCSQTLNHNVMYWYQQKSSQAPKLLFHYYDKDFNNEADTPDNFQSRRPNTSFCFLDIRSPGLGDTAMYLCATSRDPLGGVSLDRVRDEQYFGPGTRLTVT.

A few counts support this clone. The chain recombines TRBV3-1 (or the pseudogene TRBV3-2) with TRBJ1-5; the match to TRBD1 covers 7 bases. Germline V CDR1 and CDR2: LGHDT, YNNKEL (reference sequence). The CDR3 length is 13 residues. Germline trimming cut 8 bases from V and 6 bases from J; bases unmatched to any gene: 7. The CDR3 bases are TGTGCCAGCGGTACAGGGGATCGTCAGCCCCAGCATTTT. This encodes CASGTGDRQPQHF.

Written as DNA, the CDR3 is TGCGCCAGCAGCTTGGATATAGCGGCAACCTACGAGCAGTACTTC. Translating gives CASSLDIAATYEQYF. The chain recombines TRBV5-1 with TRBJ2-7, with a possible D match to TRBD2 (6 bases). The germline V gene encodes CDR1 SGHRS and CDR2 YFSETQ. Trimming removed 0 bases at V and 2 bases at J, with 12 bases between. The CDR3 contains 15 residues. Full variable domain (missing parts from reference TRBV5-1 and TRBJ2-7): KAGVTQTPRYLIKTRGQQVTLSCSPISGHRSVSWYQQTPGQGLQFLFEYFSETQRNKGNFPGRFSGRQFSNSRSEMNVSTLELGDSALYLCASSLDIAATYEQYFGPGTRLTVT.

This chain connects TRBV5-1 to TRBJ2-7; D may be TRBD2 (5 bases). The germline V gene encodes CDR1 SGHRS and CDR2 YFSETQ. This CDR3 contains 14 residues. Trimming shortened V by 0 bases and J by 6 bases, and 13 bases separated the two germline ends. CDR3 DNA sequence: TGCGCCAGCAGCTTGGGAGGGTCGCCTGGCGAGCAGTACTTC. Protein: CASSLGGSPGEQYF.

The chain is built from TRBV14 and TRBJ1-1, with D unresolved. Germline-derived CDR1 and CDR2 are SGHDN and FVKESK. With 1 base removed from V and 1 base from J, the gap between germline ends came to 4 bases. This CDR3 region has 13 residues. Here the CDR3 reads CASSQGANTEAFF. CDR3 DNA: TGTGCCAGCAGCCAAGGCGCGAACACTGAAGCTTTCTTT.